The clone carrying this T cell receptor (beta chain) showed up many times. The antigen is not known. The data were taken from a study of T cells after yellow fever vaccination. General study results and limits: Booster samples showed a return of most primary-vaccination clones (roughly 95% CD4, 70% to 90% CD8). When the response was secondary, it was weaker but reached its peak faster, day 5 versus 15.

UMIs and a universal primer site were added when TCR cDNA was made by 5'RACE template switching. In TCRdb, the 5' RACE reads were re-called with MiXCR into one record per CDR3 protein. The data show about 260,000 distinct CDR3 sequences, roughly 3.5% seen once. The CDR3 is 16 residues long. The germline gives CDR1 MDHEN, CDR2 SYDVKM. With 6 bases removed from V and 1 base from J, the gap between germline ends came to 16 bases. The clonotype was recovered from a man aged 18 to 35 who received the YFV17D yellow fever vaccine. The chain is built from TRBV28 and TRBJ1-3, with D maybe TRBD1 (5 bases). The sequenced sample was PBMCs, obtained 15 days after the yellow fever booster vaccination. DNA of the CDR3: TGTGCCAGCAGCCTGGCGGGACTTCTATCTGGAAACACCATATATTTT. Its translation is CASSLAGLLSGNTIYF.